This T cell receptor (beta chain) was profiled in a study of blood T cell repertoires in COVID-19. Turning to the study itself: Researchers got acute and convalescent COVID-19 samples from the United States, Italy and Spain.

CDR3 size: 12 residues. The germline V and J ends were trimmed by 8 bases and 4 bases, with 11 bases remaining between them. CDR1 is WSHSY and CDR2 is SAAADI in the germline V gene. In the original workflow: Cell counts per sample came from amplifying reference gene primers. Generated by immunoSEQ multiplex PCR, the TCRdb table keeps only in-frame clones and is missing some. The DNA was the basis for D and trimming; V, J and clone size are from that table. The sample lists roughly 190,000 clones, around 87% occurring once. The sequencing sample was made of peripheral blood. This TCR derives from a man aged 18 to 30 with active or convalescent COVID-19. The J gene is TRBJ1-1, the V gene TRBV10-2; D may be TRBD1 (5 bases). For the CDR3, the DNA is TGCGCCAGCCTCGACAGCTCCACTGAAGCTTTCTTT. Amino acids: CASLDSSTEAFF.